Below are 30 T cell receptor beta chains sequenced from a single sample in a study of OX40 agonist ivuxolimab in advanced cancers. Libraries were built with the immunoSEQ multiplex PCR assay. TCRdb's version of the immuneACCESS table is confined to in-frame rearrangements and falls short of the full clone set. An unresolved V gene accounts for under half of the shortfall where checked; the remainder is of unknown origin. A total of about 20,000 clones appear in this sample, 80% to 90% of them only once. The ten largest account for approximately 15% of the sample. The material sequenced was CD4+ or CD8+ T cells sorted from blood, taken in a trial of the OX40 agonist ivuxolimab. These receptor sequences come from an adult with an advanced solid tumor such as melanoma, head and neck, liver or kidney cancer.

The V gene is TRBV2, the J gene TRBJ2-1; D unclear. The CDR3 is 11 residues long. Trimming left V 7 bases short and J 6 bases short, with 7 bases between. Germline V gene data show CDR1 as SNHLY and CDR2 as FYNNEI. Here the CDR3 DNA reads TGTGCCAGCATACAGACCAATGAGCAGTTCTTC. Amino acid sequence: CASIQTNEQFF. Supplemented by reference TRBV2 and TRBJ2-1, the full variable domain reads EPEVTQTPSHQVTQMGQEVILRCVPISNHLYFYWYRQILGQKVEFLVSFYNNEISEKSEIFDDQFSVERPDGSNFTLKIRSTKLEDSAMYFCASIQTNEQFFGPGTRLTVL.

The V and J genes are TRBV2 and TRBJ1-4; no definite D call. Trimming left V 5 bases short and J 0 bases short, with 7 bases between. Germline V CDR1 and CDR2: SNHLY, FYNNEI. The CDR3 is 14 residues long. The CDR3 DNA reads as TGTGCCAGCAGTAAACAGACAACTAATGAAAAACTGTTTTTT. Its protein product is CASSKQTTNEKLFF. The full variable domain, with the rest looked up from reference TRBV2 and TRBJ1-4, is EPEVTQTPSHQVTQMGQEVILRCVPISNHLYFYWYRQILGQKVEFLVSFYNNEISEKSEIFDDQFSVERPDGSNFTLKIRSTKLEDSAMYFCASSKQTTNEKLFFGSGTQLSVL.

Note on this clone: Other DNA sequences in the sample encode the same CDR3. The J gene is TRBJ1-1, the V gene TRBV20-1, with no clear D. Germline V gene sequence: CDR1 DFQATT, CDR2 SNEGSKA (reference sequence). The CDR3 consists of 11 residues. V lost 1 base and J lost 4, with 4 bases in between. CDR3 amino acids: CSARGATEAFF. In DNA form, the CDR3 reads TGCAGTGCTAGAGGGGCCACTGAAGCTTTCTTT.

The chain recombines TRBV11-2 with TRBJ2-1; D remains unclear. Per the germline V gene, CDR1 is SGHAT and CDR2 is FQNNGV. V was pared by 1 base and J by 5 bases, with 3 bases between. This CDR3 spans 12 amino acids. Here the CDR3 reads CASSLANNEQFF. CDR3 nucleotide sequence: TGTGCCAGCAGCTTAGCCAACAATGAGCAGTTCTTC.

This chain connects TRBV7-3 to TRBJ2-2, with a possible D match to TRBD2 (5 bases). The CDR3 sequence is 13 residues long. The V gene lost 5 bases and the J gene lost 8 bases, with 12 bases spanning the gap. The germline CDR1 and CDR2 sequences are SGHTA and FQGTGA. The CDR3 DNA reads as TGTGCCAGCAGCCCCAGTACGGGGGGGGAGCTGTTTTTT. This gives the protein CASSPSTGGELFF.

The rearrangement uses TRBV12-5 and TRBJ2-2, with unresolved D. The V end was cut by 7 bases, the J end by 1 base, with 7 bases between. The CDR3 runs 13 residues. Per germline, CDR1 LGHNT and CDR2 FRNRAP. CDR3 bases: TGTGCTAGTGCCACAGAGAACACCGGGGAGCTGTTTTTT. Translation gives CASATENTGELFF.

The CDR3 region is CASRLGLASYNEQFF. In DNA, the CDR3 is TGCGCCAGCAGACTAGGACTAGCATCTTACAATGAGCAGTTCTTC. The rearrangement uses TRBV5-1 and TRBJ2-1; 8 nucleotides agree with TRBD2. Trimming removed 5 bases from V and 4 bases from J; junction bases left unmatched: 8. The CDR3 extends over 15 amino acids. CDR1 and CDR2 from the germline V gene are SGHRS and YFSETQ. Supplemented by reference TRBV5-1 and TRBJ2-1, the full variable domain reads KAGVTQTPRYLIKTRGQQVTLSCSPISGHRSVSWYQQTPGQGLQFLFEYFSETQRNKGNFPGRFSGRQFSNSRSEMNVSTLELGDSALYLCASRLGLASYNEQFFGPGTRLTVL.

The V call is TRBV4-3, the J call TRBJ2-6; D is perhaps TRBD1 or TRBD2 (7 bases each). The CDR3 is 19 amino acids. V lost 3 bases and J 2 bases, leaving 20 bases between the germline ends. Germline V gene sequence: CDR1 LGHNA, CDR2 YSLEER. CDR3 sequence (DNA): TGCGCCAGCAGCCAGGGAAGGGGAGGGGGCGCGGCTGGGGCCAACGTCCTGACTTTC. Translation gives CASSQGRGGGAAGANVLTF.

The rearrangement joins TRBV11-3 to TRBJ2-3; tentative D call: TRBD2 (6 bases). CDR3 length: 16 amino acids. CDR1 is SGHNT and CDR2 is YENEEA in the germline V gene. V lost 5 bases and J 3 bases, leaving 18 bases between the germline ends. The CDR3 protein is CASSRGIAGTTDTQYF. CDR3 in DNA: TGTGCCAGCAGCCGAGGCATTGCGGGGACGACAGATACGCAGTATTTT.

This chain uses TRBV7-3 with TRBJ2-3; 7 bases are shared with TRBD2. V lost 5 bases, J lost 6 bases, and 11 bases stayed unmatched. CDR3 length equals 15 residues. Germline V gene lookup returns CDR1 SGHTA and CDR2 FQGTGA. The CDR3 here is CASSASGGDWDTQYF. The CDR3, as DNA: TGTGCCAGCAGCGCCTCGGGGGGAGATTGGGATACGCAGTATTTT.

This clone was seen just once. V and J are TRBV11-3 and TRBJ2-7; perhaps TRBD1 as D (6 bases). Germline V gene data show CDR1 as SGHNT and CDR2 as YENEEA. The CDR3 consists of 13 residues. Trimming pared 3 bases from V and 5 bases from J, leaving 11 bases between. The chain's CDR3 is CASSLGAVDEQYF. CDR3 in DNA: TGTGCCAGCAGCTTGGGGGCGGTGGACGAGCAGTACTTC.

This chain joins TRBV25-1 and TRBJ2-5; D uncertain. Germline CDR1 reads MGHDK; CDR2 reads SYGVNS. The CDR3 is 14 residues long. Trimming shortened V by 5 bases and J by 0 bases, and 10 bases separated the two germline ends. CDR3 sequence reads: CASSLEHHQETQYF. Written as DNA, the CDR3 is TGTGCCAGCAGTTTGGAACACCACCAAGAGACCCAGTACTTC.

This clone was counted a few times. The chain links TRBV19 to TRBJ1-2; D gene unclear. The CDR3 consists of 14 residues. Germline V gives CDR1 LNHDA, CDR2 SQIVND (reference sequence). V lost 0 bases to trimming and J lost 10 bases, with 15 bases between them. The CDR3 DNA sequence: TGTGCCAGTAGTATAGACAGGAACATCATGGACTACACCTTC. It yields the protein CASSIDRNIMDYTF. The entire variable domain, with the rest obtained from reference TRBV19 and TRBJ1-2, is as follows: DGGITQSPKYLFRKEGQNVTLSCEQNLNHDAMYWYRQDPGQGLRLIYYSQIVNDFQKGDIAEGYSVSREKKESFPLTVTSAQKNPTAFYLCASSIDRNIMDYTFGSGTRLTVV.

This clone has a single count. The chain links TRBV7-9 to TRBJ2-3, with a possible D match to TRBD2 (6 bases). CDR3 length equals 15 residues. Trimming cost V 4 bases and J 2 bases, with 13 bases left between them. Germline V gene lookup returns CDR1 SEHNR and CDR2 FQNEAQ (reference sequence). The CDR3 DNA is TGTGCCAGCAGCTCGAACGGACTATACACAGATACGCAGTATTTT. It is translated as CASSSNGLYTDTQYF.

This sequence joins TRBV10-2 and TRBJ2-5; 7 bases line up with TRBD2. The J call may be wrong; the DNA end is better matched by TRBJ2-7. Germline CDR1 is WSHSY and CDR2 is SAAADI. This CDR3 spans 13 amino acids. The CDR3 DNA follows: TGCGCCAGTGCTGGGACTAACTCCTACGAGCAGTACTTC. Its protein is CASAGTNSYEQYF.

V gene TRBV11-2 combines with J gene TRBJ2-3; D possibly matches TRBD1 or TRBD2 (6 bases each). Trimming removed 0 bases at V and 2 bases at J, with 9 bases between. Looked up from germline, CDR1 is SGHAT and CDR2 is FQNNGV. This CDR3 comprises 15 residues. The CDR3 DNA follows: TGTGCCAGCAGCTTAGAAGGGGGGAACACAGATACGCAGTATTTT. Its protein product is CASSLEGGNTDTQYF.

The CDR3 bases are TGTGCCAGCAGCGGGAGACTCTCCTCTGGGGCCAACGTCCTGACTTTC. It specifies CASSGRLSSGANVLTF. V usage is TRBV11-3 and J usage is TRBJ2-6; D may be TRBD2 (5 bases). Trimming left V 5 bases short and J 0 bases short, with 11 bases between. In germline, CDR1 is SGHNT, CDR2 YENEEA. The CDR3 is made up of 16 amino acids.

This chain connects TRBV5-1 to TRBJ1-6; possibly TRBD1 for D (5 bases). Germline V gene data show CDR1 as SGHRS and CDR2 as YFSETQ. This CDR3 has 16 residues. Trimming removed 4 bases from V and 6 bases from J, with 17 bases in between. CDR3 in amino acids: CASSPGMSGSNSPLHF. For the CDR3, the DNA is TGCGCCAGCAGCCCCGGCATGTCAGGGTCTAATTCACCCCTCCACTTT.

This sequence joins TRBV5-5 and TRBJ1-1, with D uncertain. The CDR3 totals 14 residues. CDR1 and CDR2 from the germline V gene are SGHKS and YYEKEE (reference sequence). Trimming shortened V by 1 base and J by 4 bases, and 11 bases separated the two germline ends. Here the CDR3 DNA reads TGTGCCAGCAGCTTGTTTGAGGGCGGCACTGAAGCTTTCTTT. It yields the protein CASSLFEGGTEAFF.

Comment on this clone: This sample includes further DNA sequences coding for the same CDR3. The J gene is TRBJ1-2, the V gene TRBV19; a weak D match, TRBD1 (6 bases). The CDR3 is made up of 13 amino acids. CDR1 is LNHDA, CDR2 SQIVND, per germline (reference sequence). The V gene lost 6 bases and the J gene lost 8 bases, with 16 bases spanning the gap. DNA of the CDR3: TGTGCCAGTAGCGCGGCAGGGGTGGGGGGCTACACCTTC. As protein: CASSAAGVGGYTF.

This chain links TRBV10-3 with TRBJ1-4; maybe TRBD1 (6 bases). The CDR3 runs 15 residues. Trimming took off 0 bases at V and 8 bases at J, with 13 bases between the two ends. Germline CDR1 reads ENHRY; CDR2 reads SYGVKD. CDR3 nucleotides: TGTGCCATCAGTGAGTCGAACAGGGATGGGGAAAAACTGTTTTTT. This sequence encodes CAISESNRDGEKLFF.

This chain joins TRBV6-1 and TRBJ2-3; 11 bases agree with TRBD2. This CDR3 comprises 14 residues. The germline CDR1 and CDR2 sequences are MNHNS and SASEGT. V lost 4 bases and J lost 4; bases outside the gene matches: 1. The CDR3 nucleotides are TGTGCCAGCAGTGCGACTAGCGGGGCAGATACGCAGTATTTT. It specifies CASSATSGADTQYF.

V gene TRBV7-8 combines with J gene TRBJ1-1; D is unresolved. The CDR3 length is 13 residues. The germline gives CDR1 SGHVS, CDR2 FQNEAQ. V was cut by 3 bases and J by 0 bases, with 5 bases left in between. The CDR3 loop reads CASSFAVNTEAFF. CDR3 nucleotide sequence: TGTGCCAGCAGCTTTGCGGTGAACACTGAAGCTTTCTTT.

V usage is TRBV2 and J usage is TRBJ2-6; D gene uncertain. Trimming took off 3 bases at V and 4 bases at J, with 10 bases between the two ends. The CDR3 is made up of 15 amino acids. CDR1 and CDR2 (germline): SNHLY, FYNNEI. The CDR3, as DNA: TGTGCCAGCAGTGACTATTCCGCCGGGGCCAACGTCCTGACTTTC. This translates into CASSDYSAGANVLTF.

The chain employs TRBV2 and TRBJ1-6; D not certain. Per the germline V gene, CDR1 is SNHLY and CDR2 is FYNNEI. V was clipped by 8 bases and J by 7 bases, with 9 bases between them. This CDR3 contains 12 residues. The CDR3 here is CASGKDNSPLHF. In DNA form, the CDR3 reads TGTGCCAGCGGGAAGGACAATTCACCCCTCCACTTT.

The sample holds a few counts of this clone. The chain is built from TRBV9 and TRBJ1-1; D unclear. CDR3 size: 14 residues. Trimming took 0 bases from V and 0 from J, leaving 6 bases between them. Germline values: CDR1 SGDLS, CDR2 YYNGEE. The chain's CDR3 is CASSVEGLNTEAFF. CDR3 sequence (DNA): TGTGCCAGCAGCGTAGAAGGGCTGAACACTGAAGCTTTCTTT.

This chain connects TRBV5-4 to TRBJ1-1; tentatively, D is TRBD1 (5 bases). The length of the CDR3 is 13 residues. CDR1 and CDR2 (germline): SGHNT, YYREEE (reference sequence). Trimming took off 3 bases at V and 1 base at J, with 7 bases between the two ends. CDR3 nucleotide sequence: TGTGCCAGCAGCTATGACAGGAACACTGAAGCTTTCTTT. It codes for CASSYDRNTEAFF.

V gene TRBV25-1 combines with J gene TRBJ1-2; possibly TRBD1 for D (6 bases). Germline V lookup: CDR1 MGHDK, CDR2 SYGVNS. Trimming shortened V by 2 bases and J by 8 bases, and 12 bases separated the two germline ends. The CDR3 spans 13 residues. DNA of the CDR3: TGTGCCAGCAGTGAAGTGGGGGGCTGGGGCTACACCTTC. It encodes CASSEVGGWGYTF.

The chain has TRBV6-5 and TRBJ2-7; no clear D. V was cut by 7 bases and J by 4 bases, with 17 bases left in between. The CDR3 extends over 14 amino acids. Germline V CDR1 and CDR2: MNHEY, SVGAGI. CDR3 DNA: TGTGCCAGCACTCCACCCGGGCGAAGGTACGAGCAGTACTTC. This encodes CASTPPGRRYEQYF.

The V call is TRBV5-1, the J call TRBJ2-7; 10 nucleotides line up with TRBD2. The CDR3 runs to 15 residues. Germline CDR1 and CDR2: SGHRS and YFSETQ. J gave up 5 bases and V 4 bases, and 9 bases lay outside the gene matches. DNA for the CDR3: TGCGCCAGCAGCCTGATCACGGGACTAGCGAACGAGCAGTACTTC. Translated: CASSLITGLANEQYF.